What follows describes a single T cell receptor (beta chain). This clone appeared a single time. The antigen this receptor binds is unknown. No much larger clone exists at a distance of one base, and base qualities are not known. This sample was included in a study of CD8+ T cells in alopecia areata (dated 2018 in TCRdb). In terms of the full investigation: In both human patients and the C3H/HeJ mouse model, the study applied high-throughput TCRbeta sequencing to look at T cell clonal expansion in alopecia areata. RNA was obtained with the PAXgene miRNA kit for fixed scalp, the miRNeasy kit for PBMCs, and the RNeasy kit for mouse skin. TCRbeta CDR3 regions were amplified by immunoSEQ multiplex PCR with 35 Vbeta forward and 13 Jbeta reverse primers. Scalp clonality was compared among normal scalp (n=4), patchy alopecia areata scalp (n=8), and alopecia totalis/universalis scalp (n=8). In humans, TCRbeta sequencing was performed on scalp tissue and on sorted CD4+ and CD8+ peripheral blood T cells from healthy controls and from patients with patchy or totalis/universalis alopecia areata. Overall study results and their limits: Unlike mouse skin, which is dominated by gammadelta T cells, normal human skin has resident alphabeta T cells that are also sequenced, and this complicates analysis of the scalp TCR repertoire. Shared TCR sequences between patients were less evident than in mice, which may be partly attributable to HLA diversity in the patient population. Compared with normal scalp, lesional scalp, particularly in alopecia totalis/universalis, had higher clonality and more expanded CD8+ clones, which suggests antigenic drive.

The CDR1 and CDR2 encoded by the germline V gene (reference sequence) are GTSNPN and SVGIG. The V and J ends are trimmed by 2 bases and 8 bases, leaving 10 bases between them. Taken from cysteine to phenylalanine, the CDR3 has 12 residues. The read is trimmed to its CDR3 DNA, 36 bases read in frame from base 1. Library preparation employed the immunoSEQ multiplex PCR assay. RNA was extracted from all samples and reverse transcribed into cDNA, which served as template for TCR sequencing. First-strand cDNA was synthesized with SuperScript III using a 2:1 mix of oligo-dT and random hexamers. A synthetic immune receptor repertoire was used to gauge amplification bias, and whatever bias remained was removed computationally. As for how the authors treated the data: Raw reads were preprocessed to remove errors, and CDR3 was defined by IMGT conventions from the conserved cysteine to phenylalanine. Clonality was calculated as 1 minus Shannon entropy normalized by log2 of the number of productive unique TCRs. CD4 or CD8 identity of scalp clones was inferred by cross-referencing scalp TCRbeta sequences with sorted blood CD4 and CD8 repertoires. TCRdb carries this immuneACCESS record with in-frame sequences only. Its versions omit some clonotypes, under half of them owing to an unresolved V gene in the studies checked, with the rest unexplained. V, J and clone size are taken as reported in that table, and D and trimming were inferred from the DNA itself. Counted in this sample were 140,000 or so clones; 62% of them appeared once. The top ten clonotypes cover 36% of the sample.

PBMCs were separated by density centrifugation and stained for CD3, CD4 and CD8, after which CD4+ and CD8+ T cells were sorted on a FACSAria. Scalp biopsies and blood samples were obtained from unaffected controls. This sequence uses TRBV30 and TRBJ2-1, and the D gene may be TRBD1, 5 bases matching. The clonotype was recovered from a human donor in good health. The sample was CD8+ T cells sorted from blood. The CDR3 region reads CAWSPRVHEQFF. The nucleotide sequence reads TGTGCCTGGAGTCCCAGGGTCCATGAGCAGTTCTTC.